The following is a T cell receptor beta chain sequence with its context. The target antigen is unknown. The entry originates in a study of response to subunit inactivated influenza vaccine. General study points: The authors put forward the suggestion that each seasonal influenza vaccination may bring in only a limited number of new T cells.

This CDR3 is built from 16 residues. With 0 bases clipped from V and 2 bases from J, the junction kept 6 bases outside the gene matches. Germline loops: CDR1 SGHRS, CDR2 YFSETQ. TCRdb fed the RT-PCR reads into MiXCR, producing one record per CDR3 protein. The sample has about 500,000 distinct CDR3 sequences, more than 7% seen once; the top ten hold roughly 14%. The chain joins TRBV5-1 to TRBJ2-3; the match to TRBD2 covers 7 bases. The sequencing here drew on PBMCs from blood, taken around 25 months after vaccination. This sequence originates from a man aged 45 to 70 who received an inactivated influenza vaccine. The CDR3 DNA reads TGCGCCAGCAGCTTGGCTCTAGCGGCGGCCACAGATACGCAGTATTTT. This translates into CASSLALAAATDTQYF.